The 28 T cell receptor beta chains listed next were all sequenced from one sample in a study of neurological immune-mediated disorders. TCRdb reanalysed the 5' RACE reads using MiXCR and keeps one entry per CDR3 protein. The repertoire includes about 29,000 distinct CDR3 sequences, around 3.4% of them detected once, and 7% sits in the top ten. The specimen sequenced was PBMCs. These receptors all come from a woman aged 25 to 39 with multiple sclerosis.

This clonotype has ten or more counts. CDR3 DNA sequence: TGTGCCAGCAGCCTCGATATCCCGACACGCGGAAATGAAGCTTTCTTT. Protein: CASSLDIPTRGNEAFF. V usage is TRBV11-2 and J usage is TRBJ1-1; D is ambiguous. CDR3 size: 16 residues. Trimming shortened V by 5 bases and J by 7 bases, and 23 bases separated the two germline ends. Germline V gene data show CDR1 as SGHAT and CDR2 as FQNNGV.

This clonotype was counted ten times or more. The J gene is TRBJ2-7, the V gene TRBV18; TRBD1 matches 8 bases. With 4 bases clipped from V and 0 bases from J, the junction kept 5 bases outside the gene matches. CDR1 is KGHSH, CDR2 LQKENI, per germline. The CDR3 is 15 amino acids. For the CDR3, the DNA is TGTGCCAGCTCACGAGGGACAGGAAGCTCCTACGAGCAGTACTTC. It codes for CASSRGTGSSYEQYF.

The sample holds many counts of this clonotype. The chain uses TRBV5-1 and TRBJ2-2; 8 bases are a match to TRBD1. The CDR3 contains 16 residues. The trim removed 0 bases at V and 3 bases at J, leaving 4 bases unmatched. Looked up from germline, CDR1 is SGHRS and CDR2 is YFSETQ. The CDR3 here is CASSLGTGMDTGELFF. For the CDR3, the DNA is TGCGCCAGCAGCTTGGGGACAGGGATGGACACCGGGGAGCTGTTTTTT. The variable domain in full, with the rest retrieved from reference TRBV5-1 and TRBJ2-2, is KAGVTQTPRYLIKTRGQQVTLSCSPISGHRSVSWYQQTPGQGLQFLFEYFSETQRNKGNFPGRFSGRQFSNSRSEMNVSTLELGDSALYLCASSLGTGMDTGELFFGEGSRLTVL.

This clonotype was found many times. The chain has TRBV9 and TRBJ2-6; D unresolved. V shed 0 bases and J shed 1 base, with 5 bases lying between them. The CDR3 is 15 amino acids. Per germline, CDR1 SGDLS and CDR2 YYNGEE. CDR3 protein: CASSVGASGANVLTF. The CDR3, as DNA: TGTGCCAGCAGCGTAGGAGCGTCTGGGGCCAACGTCCTGACTTTC.

V gene TRBV20-1 combines with J gene TRBJ2-3; 11 bases agree with TRBD2. The CDR3 has 19 amino acids. Losses at the gene ends were 6 bases for V and 0 bases for J; bases not matched to a gene: 17. In germline, CDR1 is DFQATT, CDR2 SNEGSKA (reference sequence). CDR3 nucleotides: TGCAGTGCAGAATCGGGGCTAGCGGGGGGCCTTGCTAGCACAGATACGCAGTATTTT. Its protein is CSAESGLAGGLASTDTQYF.

This clonotype was observed at least ten times. The chain joins TRBV19 to TRBJ2-1, with TRBD2 matching over 7 bases. The germline CDR1 and CDR2 sequences are LNHDA and SQIVND (reference sequence). After removal of 11 bases from V and 6 bases from J, the junction contained 10 bases not matched to a gene. There are 13 residues in the CDR3. The CDR3 spells CAAGRELANEQFF. The CDR3 DNA sequence: TGTGCCGCGGGGCGGGAGTTGGCCAATGAGCAGTTCTTC.

This clonotype was seen at least ten times. The CDR3 nucleotides read TGCAGCGTTTCTCCCCCCCGGGCCAACGTGGTGCAGTACTTC. This codes for CSVSPPRANVVQYF. The V and J genes are TRBV29-1 and TRBJ2-7; D is uncertain. CDR1 is SQVTM, CDR2 ANQGSEA, per germline. Trimming left V 5 bases short and J 9 bases short, with 23 bases between. This CDR3 contains 14 residues.

This clonotype occurred many times. The V and J genes are TRBV6-6 and TRBJ1-6; tentatively, D is TRBD1 (5 bases). The germline CDR1 and CDR2 sequences are MNHNY and SVGAGI (reference sequence). The V gene lost 6 bases and the J gene lost 10 bases, with 16 bases spanning the gap. The CDR3 loop spans 14 amino acids. The CDR3 spells CASSRQMTESPLHF. The CDR3 coding sequence is TGTGCCAGCAGCCGCCAAATGACAGAGTCACCCCTCCACTTT.

The rearrangement uses TRBV7-2 and TRBJ2-1, with a possible D match to TRBD2 (6 bases). The CDR3 sequence is 15 residues long. Germline V gives CDR1 SGHTA, CDR2 FQGNSA. Trimming took 1 base from V and 6 from J, leaving 13 bases between them. In nucleotides, the CDR3 is TGTGCCAGCAGCTTAGTGGTGCTGGGGGGCAATGAGCAGTTCTTC. Translation: CASSLVVLGGNEQFF.

This clonotype was seen ten or more times. This sequence joins TRBV5-5 and TRBJ1-2; D possibly corresponds to TRBD1 (6 bases). Trimming pared 4 bases from V and 0 bases from J, leaving 10 bases between. The CDR3 covers 14 residues. Looked up from germline, CDR1 is SGHKS and CDR2 is YYEKEE (reference sequence). CDR3 in DNA: TGTGCCAGCAGCCAGTACAGGGCTAACTATGGCTACACCTTC. Translating it yields CASSQYRANYGYTF.

By share, this clonotype counts as medium-sized (0.01 to 0.1%). The chain employs TRBV5-1 and TRBJ2-7; 14 bases are shared with TRBD2. The CDR3 spans 16 residues. Germline V CDR1 and CDR2: SGHRS, YFSETQ. V gave up 4 bases and J gave up 4 bases; unmatched junction bases: 7. As DNA, the CDR3 is TGCGCCAGCAGCCTGGGGACTAGCGGGAGTATATACGAGCAGTACTTC. Translation: CASSLGTSGSIYEQYF.

This clonotype was recorded many times. The chain has TRBV3-1 and TRBJ2-1; either TRBD1 or TRBD2 may supply D (6 bases each). Germline V lookup: CDR1 LGHDT, CDR2 YNNKEL (reference sequence). V lost 0 bases and J lost 7, with 7 bases in between. The length of the CDR3 is 13 residues. The CDR3 spells CASSQEGGNEQFF. In nucleotides, the CDR3 is TGTGCCAGCAGCCAAGAAGGGGGGAATGAGCAGTTCTTC.

This clonotype appeared many times. The V call is TRBV5-1, the J call TRBJ1-1; TRBD1 matches at 7 bases. The germline gives CDR1 SGHRS, CDR2 YFSETQ. Losses at the gene ends were 0 bases for V and 0 bases for J; bases not matched to a gene: 5. CDR3 size: 16 residues. The CDR3 reads CASSLGQGLVNTEAFF. The CDR3 DNA is TGCGCCAGCAGCTTGGGACAGGGATTGGTGAACACTGAAGCTTTCTTT. The whole variable domain, remainder taken from reference TRBV5-1 and TRBJ1-1, is KAGVTQTPRYLIKTRGQQVTLSCSPISGHRSVSWYQQTPGQGLQFLFEYFSETQRNKGNFPGRFSGRQFSNSRSEMNVSTLELGDSALYLCASSLGQGLVNTEAFFGQGTRLTVV.

This clonotype was counted at least ten times. The chain joins TRBV5-1 to TRBJ1-6; maybe TRBD1 (5 bases). Germline-derived CDR1 and CDR2 are SGHRS and YFSETQ. Trimming shortened V by 1 base and J by 0 bases, and 11 bases separated the two germline ends. The CDR3 runs to 17 residues. Written as DNA, the CDR3 is TGCGCCAGCAGCTTGTCGGGACGGAGCTCCTATAATTCACCCCTCCACTTT. Translated, it gives CASSLSGRSSYNSPLHF.

This clonotype was counted ten times or more. The chain has TRBV7-2 and TRBJ2-1; 11 bases align to TRBD2. This CDR3 comprises 15 residues. CDR1 and CDR2 from the germline V gene are SGHTA and FQGNSA. Unmatched junction bases numbered 8, after V lost 3 bases and J lost 10 bases. CDR3 protein: CASSFKASGGWEQFF. The CDR3, as DNA: TGTGCCAGCAGCTTTAAGGCTAGCGGGGGGTGGGAGCAGTTCTTC.

This clonotype has ten or more counts. The V and J genes are TRBV18 and TRBJ2-7; unclear D gene. The CDR3 consists of 15 residues. CDR1 is KGHSH and CDR2 is LQKENI in the germline V gene. Trimming took 6 bases from V and 4 from J, leaving 19 bases between them. CDR3 DNA: TGTGCCAGCTCCCATACGGCGAATGTGGTTTACGAGCAGTACTTC. This codes for CASSHTANVVYEQYF.

This clonotype was seen many times. Here the CDR3 DNA reads TGTGCCAGCAGTCGCCCCGAGGTGGCAGATACGCAGTATTTT. Protein product: CASSRPEVADTQYF. The V call is TRBV6-6, the J call TRBJ2-3, with D hard to call. The germline CDR1 and CDR2 sequences are MNHNY and SVGAGI (reference sequence). This CDR3 spans 14 amino acids. The V end lost 5 bases, the J end lost 4 bases, and 13 bases lay between the germline ends.

This clonotype was picked up many times. The chain has TRBV7-6 and TRBJ1-3; D is possibly TRBD1 (5 bases). Germline V gene data show CDR1 as SGHVS and CDR2 as FNYEAQ. V lost 2 bases and J lost 0, with 17 bases in between. The CDR3 spans 18 residues. The CDR3 protein is CASSLLLWQGTSGNTIYF. The CDR3, as DNA: TGTGCCAGCAGCTTACTTCTATGGCAGGGCACCTCTGGAAACACCATATATTTT.

This chain connects TRBV18 to TRBJ1-3; 8 bases match TRBD1. Germline lookup yields CDR1 KGHSH and CDR2 LQKENI. This CDR3 comprises 16 residues. V shed 5 bases, J shed 1 base, and the junction held 7 bases outside the gene matches. The CDR3 bases are TGTGCCAGCTCAATGGGGACAGGCCGATCTGGAAACACCATATATTTT. Translating it yields CASSMGTGRSGNTIYF.

This clonotype has at least ten counts. This chain uses TRBV5-1 with TRBJ2-3, with 8 bases fitting TRBD2. V gave up 4 bases and J gave up 8 bases; unmatched junction bases: 15. The germline CDR1 and CDR2 sequences are SGHRS and YFSETQ. The CDR3 covers 16 residues. CDR3 bases: TGCGCCAGCAGCCCAGGTTTAGCGGGACTACAAGTTACGCAGTATTTT. Its protein product is CASSPGLAGLQVTQYF.

This clonotype was picked up many times. The genes are TRBV5-1 and TRBJ1-6, with D unresolved. In germline, CDR1 is SGHRS, CDR2 YFSETQ. The CDR3 has 15 amino acids. Trimming cost V 0 bases and J 10 bases, with 14 bases left between them. As DNA, the CDR3 is TGCGCCAGCAGCTTGGAGGGCCTAGATGGGTCACCCCTCCACTTT. It codes for CASSLEGLDGSPLHF.

In its sample, this clonotype was seen many times. The rearrangement links TRBV4-3 to TRBJ1-2; no firm D call. The CDR3 extends over 13 amino acids. With 2 bases removed from V and 13 bases from J, the gap between germline ends came to 17 bases. Germline loops: CDR1 LGHNA, CDR2 YSLEER. The CDR3 spells CASSQYCCTPGTF. The CDR3 region has the DNA TGCGCCAGCAGCCAATATTGCTGTACCCCCGGCACCTTC.

There are many counts of this clonotype. At one end the junction does not follow the germline gene, possibly because of a read error. The V call is TRBV7-2, the J call TRBJ1-5; D remains unclear. Germline V gene data show CDR1 as SGHTA and CDR2 as FQGNSA. There are 15 residues in the CDR3. CDR3 protein: CASSLERNSNQPQNF. The CDR3 DNA reads as TGTGCCAGCAGCTTAGAGAGAAATAGCAATCAGCCCCAGAATTTT.

Note on this clonotype: A much larger clone lies a single base off, so this may be a read error. This chain's CDR3 is CASSVNYNEQFF. CDR3 DNA sequence: TGTGCCAGCAGTGTGAATTACAATGAGCAGTTCTTC. The rearrangement uses TRBV2 and TRBJ2-1; D gene uncertain. Germline assignment: CDR1 SNHLY and CDR2 FYNNEI. This CDR3 spans 12 amino acids. V lost 4 bases and J 4 bases, leaving 5 bases between the germline ends. The full variable domain, in which reference TRBV2 and TRBJ2-1 provide the parts outside the CDR3, is EPEVTQTPSHQVTQMGQEVILRCVPISNHLYFYWYRQILGQKVEFLVSFYNNEISEKSEIFDDQFSVERPDGSNFTLKIRSTKLEDSAMYFCASSVNYNEQFFGPGTRLTVL.

This clonotype was counted at least ten times. The rearrangement joins TRBV10-3 to TRBJ2-7, with TRBD2 matching 8 bases. The CDR3 has 14 residues. V lost 10 bases, J lost 6 bases, and 14 bases stayed unmatched. The germline V gene has CDR1 ENHRY and CDR2 SYGVKD. CDR3 sequence reads: CATQPGTSLTEQYF. The CDR3 coding sequence is TGTGCCACCCAGCCGGGGACTAGTCTTACCGAGCAGTACTTC.

At least ten counts were recorded for this clonotype. The chain joins TRBV5-1 to TRBJ2-5; D perhaps matches TRBD2 (6 bases). The germline CDR1 and CDR2 sequences are SGHRS and YFSETQ. The germline V and J ends were trimmed by 4 bases and 4 bases, with 14 bases remaining between them. This CDR3 has 14 residues. Written as DNA, the CDR3 is TGCGCCAGCAGCCCCACCCCGGGAGCAGAGACCCAGTACTTC. Translating gives CASSPTPGAETQYF. Using reference TRBV5-1 and TRBJ2-5 for the parts outside the CDR3, the full variable domain is KAGVTQTPRYLIKTRGQQVTLSCSPISGHRSVSWYQQTPGQGLQFLFEYFSETQRNKGNFPGRFSGRQFSNSRSEMNVSTLELGDSALYLCASSPTPGAETQYFGPGTRLLVL.

This clonotype was detected ten times or more. The chain couples TRBV24-1 to TRBJ2-1, with TRBD2 identical over 7 bases. J was trimmed by 0 bases and V by 3 bases; bases with no gene match: 10. Germline CDR1 and CDR2: KGHDR and SFDVKD. This CDR3 is 18 amino acids long. DNA of the CDR3: TGTGCCACCAGTGATCCCGGGGTACGCGGGAGCTCCTACAATGAGCAGTTCTTC. Its translation: CATSDPGVRGSSYNEQFF.

The sample holds many counts of this clonotype. The rearrangement joins TRBV6-2 or TRBV6-3 to TRBJ1-5; D is undetermined. Germline V gene data show CDR1 as MNHEY and CDR2 as SVGEGT. The CDR3 runs to 14 residues. Trimming left V 6 bases short and J 6 bases short, with 15 bases between. The CDR3 DNA reads TGTGCCAGCAGCCTACCTTATCGGGCTCAGCCCCAGCATTTT. It is translated as CASSLPYRAQPQHF.